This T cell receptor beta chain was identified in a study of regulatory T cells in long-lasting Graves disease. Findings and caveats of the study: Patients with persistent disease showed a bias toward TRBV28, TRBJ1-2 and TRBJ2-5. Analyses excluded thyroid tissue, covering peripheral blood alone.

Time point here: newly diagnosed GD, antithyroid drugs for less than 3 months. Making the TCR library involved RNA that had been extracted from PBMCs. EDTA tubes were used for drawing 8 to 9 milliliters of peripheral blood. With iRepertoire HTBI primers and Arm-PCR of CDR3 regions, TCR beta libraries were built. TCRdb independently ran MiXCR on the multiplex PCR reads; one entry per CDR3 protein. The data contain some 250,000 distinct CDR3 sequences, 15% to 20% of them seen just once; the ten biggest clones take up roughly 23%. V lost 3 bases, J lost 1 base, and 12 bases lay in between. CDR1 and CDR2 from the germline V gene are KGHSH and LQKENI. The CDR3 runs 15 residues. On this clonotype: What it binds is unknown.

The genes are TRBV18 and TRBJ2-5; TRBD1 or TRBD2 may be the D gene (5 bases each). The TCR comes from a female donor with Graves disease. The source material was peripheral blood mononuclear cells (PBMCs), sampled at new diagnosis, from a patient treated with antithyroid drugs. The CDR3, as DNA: TGTGCCAGCTCACCTGTCCCAGGGAGCCAAGAGACCCAGTACTTC. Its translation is CASSPVPGSQETQYF.